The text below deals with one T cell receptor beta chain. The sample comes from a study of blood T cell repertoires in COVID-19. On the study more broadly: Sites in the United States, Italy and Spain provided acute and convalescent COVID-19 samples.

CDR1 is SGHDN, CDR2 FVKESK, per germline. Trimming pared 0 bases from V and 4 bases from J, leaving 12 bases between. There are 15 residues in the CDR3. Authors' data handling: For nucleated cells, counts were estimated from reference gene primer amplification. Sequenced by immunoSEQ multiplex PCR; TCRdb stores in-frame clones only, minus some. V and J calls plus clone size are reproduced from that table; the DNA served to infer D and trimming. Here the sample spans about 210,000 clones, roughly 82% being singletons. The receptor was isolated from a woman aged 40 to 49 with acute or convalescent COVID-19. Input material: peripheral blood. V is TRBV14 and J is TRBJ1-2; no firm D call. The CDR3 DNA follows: TGTGCCAGCAGCCAAGATACGAGGGTTGGCTATGGCTACACCTTC. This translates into CASSQDTRVGYGYTF.